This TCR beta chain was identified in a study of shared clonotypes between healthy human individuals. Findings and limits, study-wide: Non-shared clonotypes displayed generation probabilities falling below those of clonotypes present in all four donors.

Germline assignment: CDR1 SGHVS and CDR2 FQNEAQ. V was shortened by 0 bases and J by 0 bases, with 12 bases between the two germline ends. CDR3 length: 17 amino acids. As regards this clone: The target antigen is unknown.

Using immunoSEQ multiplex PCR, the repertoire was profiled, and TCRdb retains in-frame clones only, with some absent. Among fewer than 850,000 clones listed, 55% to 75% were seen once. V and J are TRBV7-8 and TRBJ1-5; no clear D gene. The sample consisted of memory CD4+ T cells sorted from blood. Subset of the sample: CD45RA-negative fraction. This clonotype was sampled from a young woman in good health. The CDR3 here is CASSLAWSGSSNQPQHF. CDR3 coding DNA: TGTGCCAGCAGCTTAGCGTGGTCTGGAAGTAGCAATCAGCCCCAGCATTTT.